These 12 T cell receptor beta chains share one sample of origin, sequenced in a study of cytomegalovirus exposure and HLA in healthy donors. Primers included in the PCR were 60 Vbeta and 13 Jbeta primers. TCRdb's table, derived via immunoSEQ multiplex PCR, lists solely in-frame clones and lacks some. The sample lists about 150,000 clones; around 80% were seen once. Sequenced input: PBMCs. The receptors originated from a woman in her forties or fifties in good health and CMV-seropositive.

V is TRBV7-9 and J is TRBJ2-3; D is unclear. Germline V lookup: CDR1 SEHNR, CDR2 FQNEAQ (reference sequence). Trimming removed 0 bases at V and 1 base at J, with 8 bases between. The CDR3 has 15 residues. The CDR3 loop is CASSLAGVGTDTQYF. The CDR3 region has the DNA TGTGCCAGCAGCTTAGCTGGAGTAGGCACAGATACGCAGTATTTT.

The chain recombines TRBV10-3 with TRBJ2-5, with 11 nucleotides matching TRBD1. This CDR3 comprises 14 residues. CDR1 is ENHRY, CDR2 SYGVKD, per germline. The V gene end was trimmed by 6 bases and the J gene end by 3 bases; junction bases not matched to a gene: 3. The DNA for the CDR3 is TGTGCCATCAGCCGGACAGGGGGCGAAGAGACCCAGTACTTC. Protein: CAISRTGGEETQYF.

The chain links TRBV18 to TRBJ1-2, with D maybe TRBD1 (5 bases). CDR1 and CDR2 from the germline V gene are KGHSH and LQKENI. The germline V and J ends were trimmed by 1 base and 6 bases, with 9 bases remaining between them. This CDR3 has 13 amino acids. The CDR3 reads CASSPQGKHGYTF. CDR3 coding DNA: TGTGCCAGCTCACCACAGGGGAAACATGGCTACACCTTC.

The J gene is TRBJ1-2, the V gene TRBV19; TRBD1 matches 8 bases. This CDR3 comprises 15 residues. V trimming: 3 bases; J trimming: 8 bases; junction bases outside the gene matches: 11. Germline V lookup: CDR1 LNHDA, CDR2 SQIVND (reference sequence). The CDR3 region has the DNA TGTGCCAGTAGTATCCCTAGACAGGGGCCGGGAGGCTACACCTTC. It translates to CASSIPRQGPGGYTF.

The rearrangement uses TRBV19 and TRBJ1-5; TRBD1 matches at 9 bases. CDR1 and CDR2 from the germline V gene are LNHDA and SQIVND (reference sequence). J was trimmed by 7 bases and V by 5 bases; bases with no gene match: 9. This CDR3 has 15 residues. In DNA, the CDR3 is TGTGCCAGTAGTGTCACAGGGGGCCAAGGGCAGCCCCAGCATTTT. This sequence encodes CASSVTGGQGQPQHF.

The chain has TRBV19 and TRBJ2-5; 8 bases fit TRBD2. The V gene's germline CDR1 is LNHDA and CDR2 SQIVND (reference sequence). The trim removed 1 base at V and 2 bases at J, leaving 9 bases unmatched. This CDR3 spans 17 amino acids. The CDR3 sequence is CASSIGGSAGGQETQYF. In DNA form, the CDR3 reads TGTGCCAGTAGTATAGGAGGCAGCGCGGGGGGACAAGAGACCCAGTACTTC.

The rearrangement links TRBV15 to TRBJ2-3, with a tentative D call TRBD2 (5 bases). Trimming left V 5 bases short and J 2 bases short, with 14 bases between. The V gene's germline CDR1 is LNHNV and CDR2 YYDKDF (reference sequence). The CDR3 length is 15 residues. DNA of the CDR3: TGTGCCACCAGCTCCCGGGGTCAGCACACAGATACGCAGTATTTT. It codes for CATSSRGQHTDTQYF.

The genes are TRBV2 and TRBJ1-1, with 7 bases identical to TRBD1. The germline V gene encodes CDR1 SNHLY and CDR2 FYNNEI. Germline trimming cut 11 bases from V and 5 bases from J; bases unmatched to any gene: 11. This CDR3 has 13 amino acids. Written as DNA, the CDR3 is TGTGCCGGCCAAGAACAGGGGCTTACTGAAGCTTTCTTT. Its protein is CAGQEQGLTEAFF.

The CDR3: CASSVGVLEGYTF. DNA for the CDR3: TGTGCCAGCAGCGTAGGCGTATTGGAGGGCTACACCTTC. This chain uses TRBV9 with TRBJ1-2; D gene uncertain. The CDR3 covers 13 residues. V was clipped by 0 bases and J by 8 bases, with 11 bases between them. Germline V gene data show CDR1 as SGDLS and CDR2 as YYNGEE.

This clone was picked up a small number of times. The chain links TRBV28 to TRBJ1-3; 10 bases are a match to TRBD1. The germline gives CDR1 MDHEN, CDR2 SYDVKM. The J segment lost 3 bases and the V segment lost 4 bases, leaving 9 bases of the junction unmatched. The CDR3 has 17 amino acids. The CDR3 sequence: CASSSTFDRGHGNTIYF. Written as DNA, the CDR3 is TGTGCCAGCAGTTCCACCTTCGACAGGGGGCATGGAAACACCATATATTTT.

The V gene is TRBV4-2, the J gene TRBJ2-7; 9 bases line up with TRBD2. After removal of 0 bases from V and 3 bases from J, the junction contained 6 bases not matched to a gene. The CDR3 spans 16 residues. Germline values: CDR1 LGHNA, CDR2 YNFKEQ. The CDR3 bases are TGTGCCAGCAGCCAAGATCGCGGGGGGGGGCACTACGAGCAGTACTTC. Translation gives CASSQDRGGGHYEQYF.

The chain uses TRBV5-6 and TRBJ2-1; 7 nucleotides agree with TRBD2. The CDR3 consists of 13 residues. In germline, CDR1 is SGHDT, CDR2 YYEEEE. The V segment lost 3 bases and the J segment 10 bases; nucleotides outside the gene matches: 7. The CDR3 is CASSWRGYGEQFF. The CDR3 nucleotides read TGTGCCAGCAGCTGGCGGGGGTACGGGGAGCAGTTCTTC.